The next 19 T cell receptor beta chains were all read from a single sample in a study of cytomegalovirus exposure and HLA in healthy donors (dated by TCRdb to about 2017). Receptor libraries were prepared by the immunoSEQ multiplex PCR assay. A mixture of 60 forward primers for TCR Vbeta segments and 13 reverse primers for TCR Jbeta segments was used in the multiplex PCR. Entries here come from immuneACCESS through TCRdb and include only in-frame sequences with V and J called. Some clones fail to appear in such tables; in the studies checked, an unresolved V gene covers under half of the shortfall, and the cause of the remainder is unknown. Recorded for this sample are approximately 150,000 clones; under 70% of them occurred a single time. The top ten hold about 10% of the sample. Material: PBMCs. These receptors were obtained from a man aged 30 to 39 in good health and CMV-seropositive.

The chain uses TRBV9 and TRBJ2-7, with 7 bases aligning to TRBD2. Trimming cost V 0 bases and J 4 bases; bases outside gene matches: 10. Per the germline V gene, CDR1 is SGDLS and CDR2 is YYNGEE. The length of the CDR3 is 16 residues. The CDR3 reads CASSVGSTSQSYEQYF. Written as DNA, the CDR3 is TGTGCCAGCAGCGTAGGGTCGACTAGCCAATCTTACGAGCAGTACTTC.

This clone was counted a few times. V is TRBV7-8 and J is TRBJ2-1; 9 nucleotides match TRBD2. Losses at the gene ends were 7 bases for V and 9 bases for J; bases not matched to a gene: 10. CDR3 length: 14 residues. CDR1 SGHVS and CDR2 FQNEAQ come from the germline V gene. CDR3 sequence: CASTIAGVRVEQFF. CDR3 DNA sequence: TGTGCCAGCACCATAGCGGGAGTCCGGGTTGAGCAGTTCTTC.

This clone was observed a few times. This rearrangement joins TRBV10-1 to TRBJ2-7; 10 positions match TRBD1. This CDR3 is 13 amino acids long. Germline CDR1 and CDR2: WNHNN and SYGVQD (reference sequence). V lost 6 bases, J lost 5 bases, and 4 bases stayed unmatched. The CDR3 DNA follows: TGCGCCAGCAGCCGGGACAGGGGCCACGAGCAGTACTTC. It specifies CASSRDRGHEQYF.

The J gene is TRBJ1-1, the V gene TRBV5-1, with 9 bases aligning to TRBD1. The germline gives CDR1 SGHRS, CDR2 YFSETQ. CDR3 size: 16 residues. V dropped 4 bases and J dropped 1; count of bases not matched to a gene: 8. This CDR3 reads CASSPIGTGTNTEAFF. CDR3 bases: TGCGCCAGCAGCCCGATCGGGACAGGGACGAACACTGAAGCTTTCTTT.

This clone appeared a few times. V and J are TRBV7-8 and TRBJ2-5; D is unclear. The CDR3 loop spans 12 amino acids. Trimming took off 2 bases at V and 13 bases at J, with 14 bases between the two ends. The germline CDR1 and CDR2 sequences are SGHVS and FQNEAQ. CDR3 in amino acids: CASSLTRQAAYF. In DNA, the CDR3 is TGTGCCAGCAGCTTAACTCGCCAGGCAGCGTACTTC.

V usage is TRBV19 and J usage is TRBJ2-5, with TRBD1 matching over 9 bases. V lost 4 bases to trimming and J lost 5 bases; unmatched junction nucleotides: 11. In germline, CDR1 is LNHDA, CDR2 SQIVND (reference sequence). The CDR3 is made up of 16 amino acids. CDR3 DNA sequence: TGTGCCAGTAGTAGCGGACAGGGGATAGGAGTGGAGACCCAGTACTTC. This codes for CASSSGQGIGVETQYF.

The chain uses TRBV5-1 and TRBJ2-1; 7 bases map to TRBD2. CDR1 and CDR2 (germline): SGHRS, YFSETQ. The ends lost 2 bases at V and 8 bases at J; junction bases unmatched: 7. This CDR3 is built from 14 residues. Written as DNA, the CDR3 is TGCGCCAGCAGCTTTGGCGGGAGATCGTATGAGCAGTTCTTC. Encoded protein: CASSFGGRSYEQFF.

This clone was seen just once. The chain carries TRBV6-5 and TRBJ1-2; the D gene is possibly TRBD1 (6 bases). V shed 6 bases and J shed 6 bases, with 20 bases lying between them. The CDR3 covers 15 residues. Germline V CDR1 and CDR2: MNHEY, SVGAGI. The CDR3 sequence: CASSLRRGGADGYTF. The CDR3 DNA follows: TGTGCCAGCAGCCTACGAAGGGGGGGCGCGGATGGCTACACCTTC.

CDR3 sequence reads: CASSLIFGYEQYF. The CDR3 coding sequence is TGTGCCAGCAGCTTGATATTCGGCTACGAGCAGTACTTC. This chain connects TRBV5-8 to TRBJ2-7; D is unclear. The V end was cut by 1 base, the J end by 3 bases, with 8 bases between. This CDR3 has 13 residues. Germline loops: CDR1 SGHTS, CDR2 YDEGEE. The variable domain in full, completed from reference TRBV5-8 and TRBJ2-7, reads EAGVTQSPTHLIKTRGQQATLRCSPISGHTSVYWYQQALGLGLQFLLWYDEGEERNRGNFPPRFSGRQFPNYSSELNVNALELEDSALYLCASSLIFGYEQYFGPGTRLTVT.

This clone was counted once. The chain recombines TRBV11-2 with TRBJ2-2, with TRBD1 matching over 9 bases. This CDR3 comprises 16 residues. The V and J ends lost 6 bases and 0 bases, in that order; junction bases with no gene match: 5. CDR1 is SGHAT and CDR2 is FQNNGV in the germline V gene. The CDR3 sequence: CASSLQGASNTGELFF. The CDR3 DNA sequence: TGTGCCAGCAGTTTACAGGGGGCGTCGAACACCGGGGAGCTGTTTTTT.

The chain recombines TRBV19 with TRBJ2-7; 12 bases align to TRBD1. This CDR3 region has 15 residues. J was trimmed by 4 bases and V by 1 base; bases with no gene match: 2. The germline V gene has CDR1 LNHDA and CDR2 SQIVND (reference sequence). The CDR3 loop reads CASSIGDRGQYEQYF. The CDR3 DNA reads as TGTGCCAGTAGTATAGGGGACAGGGGGCAATACGAGCAGTACTTC.

This chain uses TRBV5-1 with TRBJ1-1, with D possibly matching TRBD1 (6 bases). The germline V gene encodes CDR1 SGHRS and CDR2 YFSETQ. The V end lost 0 bases, the J end lost 4 bases, and 13 bases lay between the germline ends. The CDR3 has 15 residues. CDR3 amino acids: CASSLGGLDGTEAFF. The DNA of the CDR3 is TGCGCCAGCAGCTTGGGGGGGCTGGATGGCACTGAAGCTTTCTTT.

This clone showed up just a few times. The CDR3 region is CASSQEGTTGTYEQYF. The DNA for the CDR3 is TGCGCCAGCAGCCAAGAAGGGACTACGGGAACCTACGAGCAGTACTTC. J is TRBJ2-7 and V is TRBV4-1; 7 bases fit TRBD2. In germline, CDR1 is MGHRA, CDR2 YSYEKL. The V segment lost 0 bases and the J segment 2 bases; nucleotides outside the gene matches: 7. This CDR3 spans 16 amino acids.

The chain links TRBV7-8 to TRBJ2-1, with a possible D match to TRBD2 (6 bases). Trimming removed 3 bases at V and 11 bases at J, with 14 bases between. The length of the CDR3 is 13 residues. The germline V gene has CDR1 SGHVS and CDR2 FQNEAQ. The CDR3 reads CASSFIREWQQFF. CDR3 DNA: TGTGCCAGCAGCTTTATCCGGGAGTGGCAGCAGTTCTTC.

This clone was counted a single time. The chain recombines TRBV6-1 with TRBJ1-1; 9 bases are a match to TRBD1. Germline V gives CDR1 MNHNS, CDR2 SASEGT. The CDR3 covers 17 residues. V trimming: 3 bases; J trimming: 0 bases; junction bases outside the gene matches: 8. The CDR3: CASSDRDRGWMNTEAFF. The CDR3, as DNA: TGTGCCAGCAGTGATCGCGACAGGGGGTGGATGAACACTGAAGCTTTCTTT.

This chain links TRBV7-9 with TRBJ2-7, with TRBD1 matching over 9 bases. CDR3 length: 14 residues. The V segment lost 2 bases and the J segment 3 bases; nucleotides outside the gene matches: 2. CDR1 is SEHNR, CDR2 FQNEAQ, per germline (reference sequence). For the CDR3, the DNA is TGTGCCAGCAGCTTAACGGACAGGGGCTACGAGCAGTACTTC. Translated: CASSLTDRGYEQYF.

This rearrangement joins TRBV9 to TRBJ2-1, with 8 bases lining up with TRBD1. The CDR3 is 13 amino acids. Unmatched junction bases numbered 7, after V lost 7 bases and J lost 7 bases. Germline assignment: CDR1 SGDLS and CDR2 YYNGEE. CDR3 bases: TGTGCCAGCGGACAGGGAAGTGGGAATGAGCAGTTCTTC. As protein: CASGQGSGNEQFF.

V usage is TRBV6-6 and J usage is TRBJ2-2; 10 bases line up with TRBD1. Trimming at V came to 6 bases and at J to 5 bases, leaving 0 bases not matched to a gene. The CDR3 covers 13 residues. The V gene's germline CDR1 is MNHNY and CDR2 SVGAGI (reference sequence). This CDR3 is CASRGQGTGELFF. The CDR3 DNA is TGTGCCAGCAGGGGACAGGGGACCGGGGAGCTGTTTTTT.

The V and J genes are TRBV15 and TRBJ2-5; tentatively, D is TRBD1 (6 bases). CDR1 and CDR2 (germline): LNHNV, YYDKDF (reference sequence). The CDR3 length is 15 residues. Trimming removed 2 bases at V and 3 bases at J, with 13 bases between. The CDR3 bases are TGTGCCACCAGCAGATCCGGGACAAAAGAAGAGACCCAGTACTTC. This codes for CATSRSGTKEETQYF. The whole variable domain, filled in from reference TRBV15 and TRBJ2-5, reads DAMVIQNPRYQVTQFGKPVTLSCSQTLNHNVMYWYQQKSSQAPKLLFHYYDKDFNNEADTPDNFQSRRPNTSFCFLDIRSPGLGDTAMYLCATSRSGTKEETQYFGPGTRLLVL.